This TCR beta chain was identified during a study of blood T cell repertoires in COVID-19. Across the whole study: Material from acute and convalescent COVID-19 was sourced from the United States, Italy and Spain. Sample material is recorded as cDNA or gDNA derived from T cells, B-cell-depleted T cells, or PBMCs.

J lost 7 bases, V lost 4 bases, and 10 bases had no gene match. CDR1 is SQVTM, CDR2 ANQGSEA, per germline. This CDR3 spans 14 amino acids. In the study's own analysis: How many nucleated cells were present was estimated from reference gene primer amplification. Sequenced by immunoSEQ multiplex PCR; TCRdb stores in-frame clones only, minus some. V, J and clone size derive from that table, while D and trimming were established from the DNA sequence. The sample has around 31,000 clones; roughly nine tenths are singletons. The specimen was peripheral blood. This receptor was taken from a man aged 80 or over with acute or convalescent COVID-19. This chain links TRBV29-1 with TRBJ2-1, with 7 positions matching TRBD2. The CDR3 nucleotides read TGCAGCGTTGGGCGCGGGAGAGGGCCAAATGAGCAGTTCTTC. Protein sequence: CSVGRGRGPNEQFF.